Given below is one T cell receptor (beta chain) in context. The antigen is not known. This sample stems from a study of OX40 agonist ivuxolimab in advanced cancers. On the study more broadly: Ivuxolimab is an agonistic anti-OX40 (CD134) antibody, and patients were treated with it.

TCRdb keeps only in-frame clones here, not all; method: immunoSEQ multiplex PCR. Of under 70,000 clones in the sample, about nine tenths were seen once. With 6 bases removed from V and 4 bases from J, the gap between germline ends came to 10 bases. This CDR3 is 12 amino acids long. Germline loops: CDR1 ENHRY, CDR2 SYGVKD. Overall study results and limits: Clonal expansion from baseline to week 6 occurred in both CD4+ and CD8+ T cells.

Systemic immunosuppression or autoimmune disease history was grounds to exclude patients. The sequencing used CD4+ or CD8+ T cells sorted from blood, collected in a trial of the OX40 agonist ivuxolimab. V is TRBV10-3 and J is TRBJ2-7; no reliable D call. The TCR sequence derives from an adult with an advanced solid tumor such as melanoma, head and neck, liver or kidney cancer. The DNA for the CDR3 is TGTGCCATCAGCCCCGACTCGTACGAGCAGTACTTC. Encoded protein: CAISPDSYEQYF.